One and the same sample provided the 20 T cell receptor beta chains below, sequenced in a study of T cell repertoires in aging, cancer and after chemotherapy (dated by TCRdb to the late 2010s). Genomic DNA extracted from peripheral blood, rather than sorted cells or RNA, was used as the source for amplification of TCR beta rearrangements. The instrument was an Illumina MiSeq. Multiplex touch-down PCR with a mixed TRB-A/B primer pool was used to amplify rearranged TRB sequences covering the V, D and J segments. In TCRdb, the public reads were trimmed at Q25 with fastp and aligned with MiXCR, with productive beta chains retained. Each entry merges the rows of one CDR3 protein and shows their most common DNA and genes. For this sample there are 10,000 to 15,000 distinct CDR3 sequences; roughly 35% appear just once. The ten largest clones add up to around 6.3% of the sample. The specimen was blood. The receptors were gathered from a human donor in good health. The donor label of this sample is uncertain.

This clonotype has only a few counts. The chain couples TRBV6-5 to TRBJ2-3, with 7 bases identical to TRBD1. V lost 7 bases to trimming and J lost 0 bases; unmatched junction nucleotides: 4. From germline, CDR1 is MNHEY and CDR2 SVGAGI. This CDR3 contains 14 residues. The CDR3 nucleotides are TGTGCCAGCAAACCGGGACAGAGCACAGATACGCAGTATTTT. Its protein product is CASKPGQSTDTQYF.

The chain uses TRBV6-5 and TRBJ2-1, with 11 bases matching TRBD2. Germline values: CDR1 MNHEY, CDR2 SVGAGI. After removal of 0 bases from V and 5 bases from J, the junction contained 9 bases not matched to a gene. This CDR3 is built from 18 residues. For the CDR3, the DNA is TGTGCCAGCAGTTACTCGACTTTGCTAGCGGGGGGACACAATGAGCAGTTCTTC. This gives the protein CASSYSTLLAGGHNEQFF.

This clonotype is deemed medium-sized. Here the CDR3 reads CSVSYGNEKLFF. For the CDR3, the DNA is TGCAGCGTTTCGTACGGTAATGAAAAACTGTTTTTT. V usage is TRBV29-1 and J usage is TRBJ1-4, with unresolved D. CDR3 length equals 12 residues. The V end lost 5 bases, the J end lost 4 bases, and 8 bases lay between the germline ends. Germline loops: CDR1 SQVTM, CDR2 ANQGSEA.

The chain employs TRBV6-2 or TRBV6-3 and TRBJ2-5; no firm D call. The V and J ends lost 2 bases and 0 bases respectively, with 13 bases between them. The CDR3 totals 16 residues. The germline gives CDR1 MNHEY, CDR2 SVGEGT. The CDR3 region has the DNA TGTGCCAGCAGTTACGATACTCAGACTCACCAAGAGACCCAGTACTTC. Protein sequence: CASSYDTQTHQETQYF.

This sequence joins TRBV5-5 and TRBJ2-4, with TRBD2 matching 8 bases. The germline V gene has CDR1 SGHKS and CDR2 YYEKEE (reference sequence). The CDR3 is made up of 15 amino acids. J lost 8 bases, V lost 6 bases, and 13 bases had no gene match. The CDR3 nucleotides read TGTGCCAGCACCCTTAGCGGGACTCTGGGGGACATTCAGTACTTC. It codes for CASTLSGTLGDIQYF.

This clonotype was counted between two and nine times. The rearrangement uses TRBV19 and TRBJ1-3; TRBD1 aligns across 10 bases. CDR1 is LNHDA and CDR2 is SQIVND in the germline V gene (reference sequence). Unmatched junction bases numbered 2, after V lost 3 bases and J lost 3 bases. CDR3 length: 15 amino acids. CDR3 nucleotide sequence: TGTGCCAGTAGTATGGGGACAGGGGATGGAAACACCATATATTTT. Protein product: CASSMGTGDGNTIYF. The variable domain in full, completed from reference TRBV19 and TRBJ1-3, reads DGGITQSPKYLFRKEGQNVTLSCEQNLNHDAMYWYRQDPGQGLRLIYYSQIVNDFQKGDIAEGYSVSREKKESFPLTVTSAQKNPTAFYLCASSMGTGDGNTIYFGEGSWLTVV.

The V call is TRBV6-1, the J call TRBJ1-1, with TRBD1 matching over 7 bases. The CDR3 contains 14 residues. V lost 5 bases to trimming and J lost 0 bases; unmatched junction nucleotides: 3. CDR1 and CDR2 from the germline V gene are MNHNS and SASEGT. This CDR3 is CASSLGQMNTEAFF. For the CDR3, the DNA is TGTGCCAGCAGTCTGGGACAGATGAACACTGAAGCTTTCTTT.

The chain uses TRBV18 and TRBJ2-7; 8 positions match TRBD2. Per germline, CDR1 KGHSH and CDR2 LQKENI. Germline trimming cut 8 bases from V and 5 bases from J; bases unmatched to any gene: 14. The CDR3 is 15 residues long. The CDR3 coding sequence is TGTGCCAGCCAGGGGTTGGGGAGTAGCGGGAACGAGCAGTACTTC. Protein product: CASQGLGSSGNEQYF. The full variable domain, its missing parts supplied by reference TRBV18 and TRBJ2-7, is NAGVMQNPRHLVRRRGQEARLRCSPMKGHSHVYWYRQLPEEGLKFMVYLQKENIIDESGMPKERFSAEFPKEGPSILRIQQVVRGDSAAYFCASQGLGSSGNEQYFGPGTRLTVT.

A few counts support this clonotype. This chain connects TRBV19 to TRBJ2-7; D possibly corresponds to TRBD2 (5 bases). Germline loops: CDR1 LNHDA, CDR2 SQIVND (reference sequence). Trimming took 4 bases from V and 1 from J, leaving 11 bases between them. This CDR3 is built from 14 residues. The CDR3 coding sequence is TGTGCCAGTAGTAGCTGGGAGCAGTCCTACGAGCAGTACTTC. This encodes CASSSWEQSYEQYF.

Judged by abundance, this clonotype is medium-sized. The genes are TRBV11-3 and TRBJ2-1; no reliable D call. Germline CDR1 is SGHNT and CDR2 is YENEEA. V was shortened by 5 bases and J by 7 bases, with 12 bases between the two germline ends. CDR3 length: 13 residues. For the CDR3, the DNA is TGTGCCAGCAGCCACTCGGACGGTAATGAGCAGTTCTTC. The encoded protein is CASSHSDGNEQFF.

V usage is TRBV20-1 and J usage is TRBJ1-1; possible D gene TRBD1, 6 bases. The CDR3 loop spans 12 amino acids. V lost 1 base, J lost 3 bases, and 6 bases lay in between. Germline CDR1 and CDR2: DFQATT and SNEGSKA (reference sequence). For the CDR3, the DNA is TGCAGTGCTAGAGGGACAGACACTGAAGCTTTCTTT. It specifies CSARGTDTEAFF.

V is TRBV7-9 and J is TRBJ2-5, with 12 positions matching TRBD2. Germline V gene sequence: CDR1 SEHNR, CDR2 FQNEAQ (reference sequence). The CDR3 runs to 17 residues. Trimming removed 5 bases from V and 5 bases from J; junction bases left unmatched: 12. The CDR3 DNA follows: TGTGCCAGCAGCGTATGGACTAGCGGGACGAGGGGGGAGACCCAGTACTTC. It encodes CASSVWTSGTRGETQYF.

This clonotype is labeled medium-sized (0.01 to 0.1%). The V and J genes are TRBV19 and TRBJ2-6; no reliable D call. V lost 3 bases to trimming and J lost 1 base, with 1 base between them. Germline V CDR1 and CDR2: LNHDA, SQIVND (reference sequence). This CDR3 spans 13 amino acids. The CDR3 nucleotides read TGTGCCAGTAGTATTTCTGGGGCCAACGTCCTGACTTTC. Translation: CASSISGANVLTF.

This clonotype has more than one count but fewer than ten. This chain links TRBV18 with TRBJ2-3, with 9 bases that match TRBD2. Germline V gene data show CDR1 as KGHSH and CDR2 as LQKENI. Germline trimming cut 3 bases from V and 0 bases from J; bases unmatched to any gene: 7. The CDR3 length is 17 residues. As DNA, the CDR3 is TGTGCCAGCTCACCCATGGGGACTAGCTCTAGCACAGATACGCAGTATTTT. Translation: CASSPMGTSSSTDTQYF.

V gene TRBV18 combines with J gene TRBJ2-5, with D possibly called TRBD1 or TRBD2 (5 bases each). The CDR3 spans 14 residues. Looked up from germline, CDR1 is KGHSH and CDR2 is LQKENI. Trimming took off 3 bases at V and 2 bases at J, with 10 bases between the two ends. The CDR3 DNA is TGTGCCAGCTCACCCCCGGGGCCTCAAGAGACCCAGTACTTC. Encoded protein: CASSPPGPQETQYF.

The chain couples TRBV27 to TRBJ2-1; D unclear. This CDR3 contains 11 residues. Germline V gene lookup returns CDR1 MNHEY and CDR2 SMNVEV (reference sequence). Trimming pared 2 bases from V and 8 bases from J, leaving 4 bases between. In DNA form, the CDR3 reads TGTGCCAGCAGTTTAGGGTATGAGCAGTTCTTC. This sequence encodes CASSLGYEQFF.

This clonotype is judged medium-sized (0.01 to 0.1%). This chain links TRBV19 with TRBJ2-7, with TRBD2 matching over 13 bases. The junction had 10 bases not matched to a gene; V was cut back by 5 bases and J by 3 bases. Germline V gives CDR1 LNHDA, CDR2 SQIVND (reference sequence). This CDR3 is built from 17 residues. DNA of the CDR3: TGTGCCAGTAGTGCACAAGGGACTAGCGGGGCCAACTACGAGCAGTACTTC. Its protein product is CASSAQGTSGANYEQYF.

DNA of the CDR3: TGTGCCAGCAGCCTCCGCGGGGAACGGTACAATGAGCAGTTCTTC. It yields the protein CASSLRGERYNEQFF. The J gene is TRBJ2-1, the V gene TRBV6-5; D possibly corresponds to TRBD2 (6 bases). CDR1 and CDR2 from the germline V gene are MNHEY and SVGAGI. CDR3 size: 15 residues. V was shortened by 6 bases and J by 4 bases, with 16 bases between the two germline ends.

This clonotype was seen a few times. The chain carries TRBV12-3 or TRBV12-4 and TRBJ2-5; 11 bases are a match to TRBD1. With V trimmed by 2 bases and J by 5 bases, 4 bases remained unmatched. The CDR3 runs to 15 residues. CDR3: CASSLRTGGLETQYF. The CDR3 coding sequence is TGTGCCAGCAGTTTAAGGACAGGGGGCTTGGAGACCCAGTACTTC.

Within the sample, this clonotype is medium-sized. The chain recombines TRBV5-4 with TRBJ2-2; 9 nucleotides align to TRBD2. CDR3 length: 15 residues. Germline V CDR1 and CDR2: SGHNT, YYREEE (reference sequence). The ends lost 4 bases at V and 1 base at J; junction bases unmatched: 2. The CDR3 region has the DNA TGTGCCAGCAGCAGAGCGGGAGGGAACACCGGGGAGCTGTTTTTT. Translated, it gives CASSRAGGNTGELFF. The full variable domain, completed using reference TRBV5-4 and TRBJ2-2, is ETGVTQSPTHLIKTRGQQVTLRCSSQSGHNTVSWYQQALGQGPQFIFQYYREEENGRGNFPPRFSGLQFPNYSSELNVNALELDDSALYLCASSRAGGNTGELFFGEGSRLTVL.